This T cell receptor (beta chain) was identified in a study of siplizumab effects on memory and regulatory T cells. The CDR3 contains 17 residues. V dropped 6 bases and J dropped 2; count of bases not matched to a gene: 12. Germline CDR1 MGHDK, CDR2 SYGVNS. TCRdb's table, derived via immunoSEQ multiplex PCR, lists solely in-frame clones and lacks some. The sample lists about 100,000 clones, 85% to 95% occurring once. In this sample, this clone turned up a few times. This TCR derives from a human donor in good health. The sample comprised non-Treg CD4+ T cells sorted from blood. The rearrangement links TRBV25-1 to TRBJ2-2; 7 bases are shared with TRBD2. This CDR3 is CASSTRLAGANTGELFF. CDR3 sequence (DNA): TGTGCCAGCAGCACCCGGTTGGCGGGAGCTAACACCGGGGAGCTGTTTTTT.